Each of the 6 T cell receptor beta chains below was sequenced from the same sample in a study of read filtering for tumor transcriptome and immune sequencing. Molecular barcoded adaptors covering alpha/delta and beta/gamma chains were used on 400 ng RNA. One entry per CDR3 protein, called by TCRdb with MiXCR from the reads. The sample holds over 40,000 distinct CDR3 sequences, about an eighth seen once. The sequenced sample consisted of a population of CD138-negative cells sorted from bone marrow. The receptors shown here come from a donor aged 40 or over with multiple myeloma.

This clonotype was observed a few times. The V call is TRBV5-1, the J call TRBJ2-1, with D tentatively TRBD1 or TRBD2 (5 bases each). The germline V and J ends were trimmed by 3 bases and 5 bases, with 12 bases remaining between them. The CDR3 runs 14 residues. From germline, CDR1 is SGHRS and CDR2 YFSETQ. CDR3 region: CASSSPGRDNEQFF. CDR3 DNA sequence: TGCGCCAGCAGCTCACCGGGACGGGACAATGAGCAGTTCTTC.

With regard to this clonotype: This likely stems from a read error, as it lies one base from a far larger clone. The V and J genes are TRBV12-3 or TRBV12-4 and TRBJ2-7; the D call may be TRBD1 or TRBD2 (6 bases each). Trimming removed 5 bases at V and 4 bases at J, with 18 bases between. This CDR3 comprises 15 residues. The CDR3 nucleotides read TGTGCCAGCAGTCTTCGGGGGCAGGGTACGTACGAGCAGTACTTC. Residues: CASSLRGQGTYEQYF.

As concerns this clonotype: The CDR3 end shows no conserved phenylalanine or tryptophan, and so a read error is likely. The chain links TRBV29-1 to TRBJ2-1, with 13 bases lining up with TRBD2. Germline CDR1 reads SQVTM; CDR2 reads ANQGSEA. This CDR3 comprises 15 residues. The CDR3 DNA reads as TGCGGCGTTCTCCTCGGACTAGCGGGAGTGGGTGAGCAGTTCCTC. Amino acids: CGVLLGLAGVGEQFL.

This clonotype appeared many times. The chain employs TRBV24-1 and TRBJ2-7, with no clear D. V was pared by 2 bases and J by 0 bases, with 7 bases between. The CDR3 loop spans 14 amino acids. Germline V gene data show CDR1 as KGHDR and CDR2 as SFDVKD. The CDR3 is CATSDSSSSYEQYF. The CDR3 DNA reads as TGTGCCACCAGTGATTCTTCGAGCTCCTACGAGCAGTACTTC.

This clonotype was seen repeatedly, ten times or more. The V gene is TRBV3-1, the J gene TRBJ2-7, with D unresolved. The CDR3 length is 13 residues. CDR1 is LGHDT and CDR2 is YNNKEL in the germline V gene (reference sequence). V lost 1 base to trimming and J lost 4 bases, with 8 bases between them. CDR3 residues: CASSQGRGYEQYF. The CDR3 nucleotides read TGTGCCAGCAGCCAAGGCCGCGGATACGAGCAGTACTTC.

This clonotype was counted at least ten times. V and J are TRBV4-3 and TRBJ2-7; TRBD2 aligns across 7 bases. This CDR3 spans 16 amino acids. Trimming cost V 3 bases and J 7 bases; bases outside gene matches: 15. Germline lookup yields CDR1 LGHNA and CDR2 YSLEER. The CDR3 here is CASSHSLAAERLEQYF. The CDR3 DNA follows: TGCGCCAGCAGCCACTCCCTAGCGGCCGAAAGGTTGGAGCAGTACTTC.